Below are 14 T cell receptor beta chains sequenced from a single sample in a study of T cell responses to AZD1222 COVID-19 vaccine. Assay: immunoSEQ multiplex PCR; the TCRdb copy retains only in-frame clones and omits some. In the table there are approximately 98,000 clones, roughly nine tenths of which are singletons. The sample was peripheral blood, taken on day 0 of MenACWY control vaccination. The receptors originated from an adult in good health.

The chain recombines TRBV30 with TRBJ2-1, with D unclear. V was trimmed by 2 bases and J by 7 bases, leaving 3 bases between them. The germline CDR1 and CDR2 sequences are GTSNPN and SVGIG (reference sequence). This CDR3 contains 10 residues. The CDR3 sequence is CAWSKNEQFF. CDR3 bases: TGTGCCTGGAGTAAAAATGAGCAGTTCTTC.

In its sample, this clone was seen a few times. The chain has TRBV7-2 and TRBJ1-6; D is unclear. Per germline, CDR1 SGHTA and CDR2 FQGNSA. The CDR3 runs 14 residues. Between the trimmed V and J ends, which lost 0 bases and 10 bases, there was a span of 10 bases. In DNA, the CDR3 is TGTGCCAGCAGCTTAGCAGGCTTTACCTCACCCCTCCACTTT. This sequence encodes CASSLAGFTSPLHF.

Only one count was recorded for this clone. The chain employs TRBV5-4 and TRBJ1-6, with D perhaps TRBD1 (5 bases). V was trimmed by 2 bases and J by 7 bases, leaving 10 bases between them. The CDR3 extends over 14 amino acids. Germline CDR1 and CDR2: SGHNT and YYREEE (reference sequence). CDR3 sequence reads: CASSFGQRNSPLHF. The CDR3 coding sequence is TGTGCCAGCAGCTTCGGACAAAGAAATTCACCCCTCCACTTT. Full variable domain (rest looked up from reference TRBV5-4 and TRBJ1-6): ETGVTQSPTHLIKTRGQQVTLRCSSQSGHNTVSWYQQALGQGPQFIFQYYREEENGRGNFPPRFSGLQFPNYSSELNVNALELDDSALYLCASSFGQRNSPLHFGNGTRLTVT.

J is TRBJ2-7 and V is TRBV4-1, with a weak D call TRBD1 (7 bases). Trimming cost V 6 bases and J 3 bases, with 12 bases left between them. Per the germline V gene, CDR1 is MGHRA and CDR2 is YSYEKL. This CDR3 is built from 13 residues. Here the CDR3 DNA reads TGCGCCAGCAGTCGCGGGACAGACTACGAGCAGTACTTC. Protein product: CASSRGTDYEQYF.

The chain's CDR3 is CASKQGADGYTF. Here the CDR3 DNA reads TGCGCCAGCAAACAGGGGGCAGATGGCTACACCTTC. This chain links TRBV10-2 with TRBJ1-2; 9 nucleotides align to TRBD1. Germline loops: CDR1 WSHSY, CDR2 SAAADI. J was trimmed by 6 bases and V by 7 bases; bases with no gene match: 3. The CDR3 covers 12 residues.

The rearrangement uses TRBV12-3 or TRBV12-4 and TRBJ2-3; TRBD1 might be the D (6 bases). Between the trimmed V and J ends, which lost 4 bases and 5 bases, there was a span of 10 bases. CDR3 length: 13 residues. The CDR3 spells CASSSGVLDTQYF. DNA of the CDR3: TGTGCCAGCAGTTCAGGGGTTTTAGATACGCAGTATTTT.

The chain employs TRBV28 and TRBJ1-3; 8 nucleotides match TRBD1. The germline gives CDR1 MDHEN, CDR2 SYDVKM. This CDR3 contains 13 residues. Unmatched junction bases numbered 6, after V lost 11 bases and J lost 3 bases. The CDR3 sequence is CASGGAYGNTIYF. For the CDR3, the DNA is TGTGCCTCAGGGGGCGCTTATGGAAACACCATATATTTT.

This clone was counted a few times. The chain recombines TRBV7-2 with TRBJ1-1, with 9 bases matching TRBD1. The CDR3 consists of 13 residues. The V and J ends lost 3 bases and 4 bases, in that order; junction bases with no gene match: 0. Germline CDR1 SGHTA, CDR2 FQGNSA. The CDR3 nucleotides read TGTGCCAGCAGCTTGACAGGGGGCACTGAAGCTTTCTTT. Protein product: CASSLTGGTEAFF. Variable domain in full (rest from reference TRBV7-2 and TRBJ1-1): GAGVSQSPSNKVTEKGKDVELRCDPISGHTALYWYRQSLGQGLEFLIYFQGNSAPDKSGLPSDRFSAERTGGSVSTLTIQRTQQEDSAVYLCASSLTGGTEAFFGQGTRLTVV.

The rearrangement uses TRBV10-3 and TRBJ1-1; D remains ambiguous. Trimming took off 2 bases at V and 3 bases at J, with 4 bases between the two ends. The CDR3 length is 12 residues. From germline, CDR1 is ENHRY and CDR2 SYGVKD. The CDR3 spells CAISEGYTEAFF. DNA for the CDR3: TGTGCCATCAGTGAGGGATACACTGAAGCTTTCTTT.

The sample holds a few counts of this clone. This chain links TRBV9 with TRBJ1-3; weak D call: TRBD1 (5 bases). CDR3 length equals 16 residues. V was cut by 1 base and J by 0 bases, with 11 bases left in between. Germline-derived CDR1 and CDR2 are SGDLS and YYNGEE. The CDR3 sequence is CASSVTRGSSGNTIYF. For the CDR3, the DNA is TGTGCCAGCAGCGTAACGCGGGGGTCCTCTGGAAACACCATATATTTT.

The chain links TRBV12-5 to TRBJ1-1, with no clear D. Germline loops: CDR1 LGHNT, CDR2 FRNRAP. V lost 2 bases and J 1 base, leaving 14 bases between the germline ends. CDR3 length: 16 residues. The CDR3 sequence: CASGLSRHRKNTEAFF. DNA of the CDR3: TGTGCTAGTGGTTTGTCCCGCCATCGAAAGAACACTGAAGCTTTCTTT.

V is TRBV13 and J is TRBJ2-2; D is unresolved. Germline V gives CDR1 PRHDT, CDR2 FYEKMQ (reference sequence). The length of the CDR3 is 15 residues. The ends were cut back, 5 bases at V and 0 bases at J, with 10 bases in the middle. The CDR3 DNA reads TGTGCCAGCAGCGCCTACCCCGCGAACACCGGGGAGCTGTTTTTT. Protein sequence: CASSAYPANTGELFF.

The genes are TRBV5-6 and TRBJ1-2, with TRBD1 matching over 7 bases. V trimming: 1 base; J trimming: 8 bases; junction bases outside the gene matches: 5. The CDR3 has 13 residues. CDR1 and CDR2 (germline): SGHDT, YYEEEE. In nucleotides, the CDR3 is TGTGCCAGCAGCTTGTTCCAGGGGGAAGGCTACACCTTC. Amino acids: CASSLFQGEGYTF. The full variable domain, in which reference TRBV5-6 and TRBJ1-2 provide the parts outside the CDR3, is DAGVTQSPTHLIKTRGQQVTLRCSPKSGHDTVSWYQQALGQGPQFIFQYYEEEERQRGNFPDRFSGHQFPNYSSELNVNALLLGDSALYLCASSLFQGEGYTFGSGTRLTVV.

V gene TRBV5-1 combines with J gene TRBJ2-7, with TRBD1 identical over 8 bases. Germline values: CDR1 SGHRS, CDR2 YFSETQ. Losses at the gene ends were 4 bases for V and 5 bases for J; bases not matched to a gene: 14. This CDR3 region has 16 residues. The CDR3 sequence is CASSPKDSTGVNEQYF. The CDR3 DNA reads TGCGCCAGCAGCCCTAAAGACTCGACAGGGGTCAACGAGCAGTACTTC.